This TCR beta chain appears in the sequencing data of a study of blood T cell repertoires in COVID-19. The authors' processing: Amplifying reference gene primers gave estimates of nucleated cell counts. Using immunoSEQ multiplex PCR, the repertoire was profiled, and TCRdb retains in-frame clones only, with some absent. V, J and clone size were drawn from that table, and D and trimming were deduced from the DNA. In the table there are 200,000 to 300,000 clones, about nine tenths of which are singletons. This receptor was taken from a man aged 55 to 70 who had recovered from COVID-19. The sample taken for sequencing was peripheral blood.

The DNA for the CDR3 is TGTGCCAGCAGCTTAAGAGTTGGACACCTAATCTCCTACGAGCAGTACTTC. It codes for CASSLRVGHLISYEQYF. The chain recombines TRBV7-2 with TRBJ2-7, with D possibly TRBD1 on 5 matching bases. Germline V gene data show CDR1 as SGHTA and CDR2 as FQGNSA. This CDR3 contains 17 residues. V lost 2 bases to trimming and J lost 0 bases, with 17 bases between them.